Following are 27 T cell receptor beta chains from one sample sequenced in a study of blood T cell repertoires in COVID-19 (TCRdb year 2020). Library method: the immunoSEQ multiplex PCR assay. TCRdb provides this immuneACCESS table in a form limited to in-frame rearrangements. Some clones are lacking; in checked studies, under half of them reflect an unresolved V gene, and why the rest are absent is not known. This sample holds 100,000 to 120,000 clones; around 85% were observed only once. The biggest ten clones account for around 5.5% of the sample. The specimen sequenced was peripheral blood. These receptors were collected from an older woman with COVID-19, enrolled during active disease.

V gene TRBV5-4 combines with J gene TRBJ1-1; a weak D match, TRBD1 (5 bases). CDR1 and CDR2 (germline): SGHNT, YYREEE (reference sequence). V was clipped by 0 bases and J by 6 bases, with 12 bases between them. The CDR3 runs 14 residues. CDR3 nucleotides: TGTGCCAGCAGCTTGGAACTTTGGGGGGCTGAAGCTTTCTTT. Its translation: CASSLELWGAEAFF.

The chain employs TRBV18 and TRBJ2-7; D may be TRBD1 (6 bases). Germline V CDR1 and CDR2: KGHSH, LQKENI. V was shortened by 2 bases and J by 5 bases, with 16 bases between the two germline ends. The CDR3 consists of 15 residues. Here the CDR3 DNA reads TGTGCCAGCTCACCAGTCCAGGGGTCCCCCAACGAGCAGTACTTC. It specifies CASSPVQGSPNEQYF. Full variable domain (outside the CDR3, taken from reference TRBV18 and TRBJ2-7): NAGVMQNPRHLVRRRGQEARLRCSPMKGHSHVYWYRQLPEEGLKFMVYLQKENIIDESGMPKERFSAEFPKEGPSILRIQQVVRGDSAAYFCASSPVQGSPNEQYFGPGTRLTVT.

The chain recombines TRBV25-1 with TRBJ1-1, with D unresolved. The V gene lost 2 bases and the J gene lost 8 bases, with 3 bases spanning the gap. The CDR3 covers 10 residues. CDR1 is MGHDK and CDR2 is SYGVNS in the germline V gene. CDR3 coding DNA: TGTGCCAGCAGTGAAGGCGAAGCTTTCTTT. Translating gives CASSEGEAFF.

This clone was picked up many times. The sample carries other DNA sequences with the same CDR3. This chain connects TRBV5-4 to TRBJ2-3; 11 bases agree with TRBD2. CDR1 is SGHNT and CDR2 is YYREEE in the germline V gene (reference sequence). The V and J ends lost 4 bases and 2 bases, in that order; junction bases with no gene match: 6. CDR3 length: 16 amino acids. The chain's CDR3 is CASSLIAGGDTDTQYF. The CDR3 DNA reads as TGTGCCAGCAGCCTCATAGCGGGGGGGGACACAGATACGCAGTATTTT. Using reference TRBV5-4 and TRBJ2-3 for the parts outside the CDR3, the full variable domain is ETGVTQSPTHLIKTRGQQVTLRCSSQSGHNTVSWYQQALGQGPQFIFQYYREEENGRGNFPPRFSGLQFPNYSSELNVNALELDDSALYLCASSLIAGGDTDTQYFGPGTRLTVL.

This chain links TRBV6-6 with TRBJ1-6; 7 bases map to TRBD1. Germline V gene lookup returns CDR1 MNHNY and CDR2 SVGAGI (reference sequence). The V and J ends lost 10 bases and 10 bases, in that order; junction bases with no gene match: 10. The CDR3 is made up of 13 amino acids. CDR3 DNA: TGTGCCACCACGACAGGGAAGGACTCACCCCTCCACTTT. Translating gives CATTTGKDSPLHF.

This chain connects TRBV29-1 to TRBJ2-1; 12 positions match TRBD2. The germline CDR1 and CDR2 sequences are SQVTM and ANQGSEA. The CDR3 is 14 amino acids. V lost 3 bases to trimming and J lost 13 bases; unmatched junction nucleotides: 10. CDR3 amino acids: CSVDVASSGGAQFF. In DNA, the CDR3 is TGCAGCGTTGATGTGGCCTCTAGCGGGGGGGCCCAGTTCTTC.

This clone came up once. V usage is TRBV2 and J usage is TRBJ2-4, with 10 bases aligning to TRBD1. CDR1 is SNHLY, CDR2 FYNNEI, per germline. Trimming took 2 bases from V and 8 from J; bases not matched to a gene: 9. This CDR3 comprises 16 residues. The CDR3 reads CASSENLPGQGYIQYF. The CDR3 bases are TGTGCCAGCAGTGAAAACCTTCCGGGACAGGGGTACATTCAGTACTTC.

The DNA of the CDR3 is TGCGCCAGCAGCTTGGGCCTGCTCGGTCCCACAGATACGCAGTATTTT. Translated: CASSLGLLGPTDTQYF. The chain has TRBV5-1 and TRBJ2-3; D uncertain. This CDR3 region has 16 residues. V was pared by 0 bases and J by 2 bases, with 13 bases between. Germline lookup yields CDR1 SGHRS and CDR2 YFSETQ. The variable domain in full, with the rest retrieved from reference TRBV5-1 and TRBJ2-3, is KAGVTQTPRYLIKTRGQQVTLSCSPISGHRSVSWYQQTPGQGLQFLFEYFSETQRNKGNFPGRFSGRQFSNSRSEMNVSTLELGDSALYLCASSLGLLGPTDTQYFGPGTRLTVL.

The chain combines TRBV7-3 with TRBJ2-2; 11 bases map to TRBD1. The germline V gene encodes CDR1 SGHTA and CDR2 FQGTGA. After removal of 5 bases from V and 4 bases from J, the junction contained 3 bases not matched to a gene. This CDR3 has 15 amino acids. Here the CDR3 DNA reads TGTGCCAGCAGCAGGGGACAGGGGGGCACCGGGGAGCTGTTTTTT. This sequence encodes CASSRGQGGTGELFF.

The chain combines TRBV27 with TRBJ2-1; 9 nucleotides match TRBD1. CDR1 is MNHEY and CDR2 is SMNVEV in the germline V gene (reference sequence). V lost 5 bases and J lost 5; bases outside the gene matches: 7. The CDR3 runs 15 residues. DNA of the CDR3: TGTGCCAGCAGTGAGGGACAGGGAAGGAACAATGAGCAGTTCTTC. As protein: CASSEGQGRNNEQFF.

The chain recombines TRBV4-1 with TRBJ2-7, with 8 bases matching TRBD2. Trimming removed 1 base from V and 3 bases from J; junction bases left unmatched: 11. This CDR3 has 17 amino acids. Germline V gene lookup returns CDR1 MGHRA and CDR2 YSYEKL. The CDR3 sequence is CASSQGGPSGGVYEQYF. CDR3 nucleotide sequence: TGCGCCAGCAGCCAAGGGGGCCCAAGCGGGGGAGTCTACGAGCAGTACTTC.

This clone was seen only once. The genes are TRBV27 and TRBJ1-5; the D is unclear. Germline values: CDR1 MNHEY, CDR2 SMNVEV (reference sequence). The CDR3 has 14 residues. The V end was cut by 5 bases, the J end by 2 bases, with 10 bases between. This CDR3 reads CASSELAGNQPQHF. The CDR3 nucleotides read TGTGCCAGCAGTGAGCTAGCCGGCAATCAGCCCCAGCATTTT.

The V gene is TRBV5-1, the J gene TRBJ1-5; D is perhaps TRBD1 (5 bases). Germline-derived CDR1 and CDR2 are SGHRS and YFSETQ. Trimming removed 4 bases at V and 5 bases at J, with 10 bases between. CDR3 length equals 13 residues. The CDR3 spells CASSQGMDQPQHF. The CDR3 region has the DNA TGCGCCAGCAGCCAGGGTATGGATCAGCCCCAGCATTTT. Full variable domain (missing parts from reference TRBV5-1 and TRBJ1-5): KAGVTQTPRYLIKTRGQQVTLSCSPISGHRSVSWYQQTPGQGLQFLFEYFSETQRNKGNFPGRFSGRQFSNSRSEMNVSTLELGDSALYLCASSQGMDQPQHFGDGTRLSIL.

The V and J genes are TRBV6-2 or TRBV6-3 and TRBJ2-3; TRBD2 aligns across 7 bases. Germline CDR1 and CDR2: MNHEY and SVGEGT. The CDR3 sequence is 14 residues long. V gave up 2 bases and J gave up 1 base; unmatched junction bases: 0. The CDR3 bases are TGTGCCAGCAGTTACAGCGGGGGCACAGATACGCAGTATTTT. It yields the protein CASSYSGGTDTQYF.

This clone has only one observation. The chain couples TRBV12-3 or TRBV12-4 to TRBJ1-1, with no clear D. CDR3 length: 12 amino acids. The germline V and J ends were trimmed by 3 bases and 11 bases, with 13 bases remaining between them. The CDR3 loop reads CASSFGGLTAFF. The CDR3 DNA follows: TGTGCCAGCAGTTTTGGTGGGTTGACTGCTTTCTTT.

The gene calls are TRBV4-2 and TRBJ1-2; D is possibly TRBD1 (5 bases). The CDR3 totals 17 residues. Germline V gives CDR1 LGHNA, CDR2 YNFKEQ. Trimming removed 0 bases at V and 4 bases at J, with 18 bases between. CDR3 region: CASSQDRGGKRVYGYTF. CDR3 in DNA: TGTGCCAGCAGCCAAGATCGGGGGGGGAAACGAGTCTATGGCTACACCTTC.

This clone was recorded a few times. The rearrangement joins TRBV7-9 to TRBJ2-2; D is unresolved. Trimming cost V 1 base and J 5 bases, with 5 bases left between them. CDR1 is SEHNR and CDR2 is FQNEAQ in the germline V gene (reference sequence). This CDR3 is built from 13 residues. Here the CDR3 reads CASSLVQTGELFF. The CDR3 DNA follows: TGTGCCAGCAGCTTAGTGCAGACCGGGGAGCTGTTTTTT.

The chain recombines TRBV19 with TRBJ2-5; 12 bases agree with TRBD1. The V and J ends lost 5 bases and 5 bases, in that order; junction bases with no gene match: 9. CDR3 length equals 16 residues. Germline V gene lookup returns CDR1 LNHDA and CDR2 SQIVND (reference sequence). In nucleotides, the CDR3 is TGTGCCAGTAGTGTCCGGGGACAGGGGGCCTGGGAGACCCAGTACTTC. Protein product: CASSVRGQGAWETQYF.

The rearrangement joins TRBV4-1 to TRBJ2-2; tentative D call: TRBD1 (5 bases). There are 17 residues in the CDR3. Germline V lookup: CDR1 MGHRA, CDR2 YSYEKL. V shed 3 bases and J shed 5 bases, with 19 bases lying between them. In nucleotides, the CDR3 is TGCGCCAGCAGCCATATACTCAGGGTTTCATGGACCGGGGAGCTGTTTTTT. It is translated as CASSHILRVSWTGELFF.

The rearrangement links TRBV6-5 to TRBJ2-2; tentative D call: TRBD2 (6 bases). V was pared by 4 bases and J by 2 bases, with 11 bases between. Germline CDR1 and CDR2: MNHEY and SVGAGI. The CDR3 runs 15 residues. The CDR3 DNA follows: TGTGCCAGCAGTTTGGGACTCTTTAACACCGGGGAGCTGTTTTTT. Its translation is CASSLGLFNTGELFF.

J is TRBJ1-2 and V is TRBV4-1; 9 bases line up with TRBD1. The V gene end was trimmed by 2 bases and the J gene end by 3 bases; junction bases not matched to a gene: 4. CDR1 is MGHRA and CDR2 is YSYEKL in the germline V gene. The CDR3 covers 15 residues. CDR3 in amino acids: CASSQRTGGDYGYTF. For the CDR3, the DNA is TGCGCCAGCAGCCAAAGAACAGGGGGCGACTATGGCTACACCTTC.

DNA for the CDR3: TGTGCCTGGAGTCTTTCGGGAGAAAAACTGTTTTTT. It yields the protein CAWSLSGEKLFF. V usage is TRBV30 and J usage is TRBJ1-4; D unresolved. The CDR3 sequence is 12 residues long. V dropped 2 bases and J dropped 8 bases, with 9 bases sitting between them. Germline CDR1 GTSNPN, CDR2 SVGIG (reference sequence).

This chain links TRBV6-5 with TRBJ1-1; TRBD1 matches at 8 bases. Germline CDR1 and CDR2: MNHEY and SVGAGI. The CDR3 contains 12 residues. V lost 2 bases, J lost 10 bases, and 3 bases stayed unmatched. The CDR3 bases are TGTGCCAGCAGTTACGGGACAGGAACAGCTTTCTTT. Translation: CASSYGTGTAFF.

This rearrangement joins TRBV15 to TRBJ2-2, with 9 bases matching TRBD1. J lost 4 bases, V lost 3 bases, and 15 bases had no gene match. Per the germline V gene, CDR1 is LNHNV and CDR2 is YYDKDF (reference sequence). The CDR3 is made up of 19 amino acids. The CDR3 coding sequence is TGTGCCACCAGCAGGATGGTACCAACAGGGGGCTTTGGCACCGGGGAGCTGTTTTTT. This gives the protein CATSRMVPTGGFGTGELFF.

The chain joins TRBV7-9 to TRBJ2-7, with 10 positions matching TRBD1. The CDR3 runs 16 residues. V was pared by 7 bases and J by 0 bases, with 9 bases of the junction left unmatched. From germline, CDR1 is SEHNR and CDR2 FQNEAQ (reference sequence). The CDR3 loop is CASTTWDRGHSYEQYF. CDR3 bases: TGTGCCAGCACAACATGGGACAGGGGACACTCCTACGAGCAGTACTTC.

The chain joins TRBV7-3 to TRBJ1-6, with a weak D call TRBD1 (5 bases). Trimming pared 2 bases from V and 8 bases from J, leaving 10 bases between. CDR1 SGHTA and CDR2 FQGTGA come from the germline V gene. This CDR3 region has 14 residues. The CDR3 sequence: CASSLQGGDSPLHF. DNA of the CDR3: TGTGCCAGCAGCTTACAGGGAGGTGATTCACCCCTCCACTTT. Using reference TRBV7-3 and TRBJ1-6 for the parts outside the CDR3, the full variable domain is GAGVSQTPSNKVTEKGKYVELRCDPISGHTALYWYRQSLGQGPEFLIYFQGTGAADDSGLPNDRFFAVRPEGSVSTLKIQRTERGDSAVYLCASSLQGGDSPLHFGNGTRLTVT.

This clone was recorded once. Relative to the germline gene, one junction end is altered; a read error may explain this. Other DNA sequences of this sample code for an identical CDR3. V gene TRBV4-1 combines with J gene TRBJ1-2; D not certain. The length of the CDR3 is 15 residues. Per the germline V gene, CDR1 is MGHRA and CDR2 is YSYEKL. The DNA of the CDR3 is TGTGCCAGCAGCCAAGATCCCGCGAACCACTATGGCTACACCTTC. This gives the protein CASSQDPANHYGYTF.